The subject of this entry is one T cell receptor beta chain. This clone occurred a few times. The antigen this receptor binds is unknown. Base quality data are lacking; no much larger clone is found one base away. Library preparation was by the immunoSEQ multiplex PCR assay. Per the original workflow: A statistical classification framework was built for diagnosing cytomegalovirus status from the catalog of TCR beta chain sequences. TCRdb's version of the immuneACCESS table is confined to in-frame rearrangements and falls short of the full clone set. An unresolved V gene accounts for under half of the shortfall where checked; the remainder is of unknown origin. The V and J calls and clone size were taken over from that table, and D and trimming were inferred from the DNA. In all, the sample holds around 150,000 clones, and roughly 90% of those were seen once. Together, the top ten hold 10% of the sample.

The data belong to a study of cytomegalovirus exposure and HLA in healthy donors (TCRdb year 2017). A note on the overall study: According to a later analysis, the approximately 130 validation repertoires were produced on the same platform as the approximately 610 repertoires of the first cohort. The aim of the study was to test whether cataloging public T cell receptors could identify signatures of past pathogen exposure. Besides the first cohort of 550 to 750 subjects, a separate validation cohort made up of 120 or so different subjects was used. To predict cytomegalovirus infection status, the study brought together high-throughput TCR immunosequencing, statistical association of individual TCRs with disease status, and machine learning.

Donors formed part of the validation cohort, which comprised about 120 subjects and was distinct from the first cohort of under 850 subjects. V ends up 7 bases short and J 6 bases short, with an unmatched junction base count of 5. CDR1 and CDR2 (SGHNT, YENEEA) derive from the germline V gene. The CDR3 contains 12 residues, cysteine and phenylalanine counted. Only CDR3 DNA is held: 36 bases, read in frame from base 1. The research as a whole found: A later analysis lacked HLA typing for the validation cohort, so it scored co-occurrence in that cohort across all 110 or so repertoires. Cytomegalovirus status was reported to be diagnosed by the classifier with high specificity and sensitivity in both the original and validation cohorts. Across donors, most TCR sequences were observed very rarely, whereas some public TCRs were present in many individuals. A few of the identified cytomegalovirus-associated TCR beta chains were confirmed in vitro to be specific for cytomegalovirus antigens. It was suggested by the authors that the approach could potentially be generalized to other disease states and immunological phenotypes. A later analysis found that TCRs clustered in the first cohort also tended to co-occur in the 130 or so validation repertoires, with approximately 93% of cluster scores above 0. The study listed 150 to 200 TCR beta chains as associated with cytomegalovirus.

Recombination linked TRBV11-3 to TRBJ1-2, and TRBD1 aligns with 7 junction nucleotides. This TCR was recovered from a woman aged 18-29 years in good health and CMV-seropositive. The sample consisted of PBMCs. The CDR3 protein: CASTKTGDGYTF. The bases are TGTGCCAGCACCAAAACAGGGGATGGCTACACCTTC.